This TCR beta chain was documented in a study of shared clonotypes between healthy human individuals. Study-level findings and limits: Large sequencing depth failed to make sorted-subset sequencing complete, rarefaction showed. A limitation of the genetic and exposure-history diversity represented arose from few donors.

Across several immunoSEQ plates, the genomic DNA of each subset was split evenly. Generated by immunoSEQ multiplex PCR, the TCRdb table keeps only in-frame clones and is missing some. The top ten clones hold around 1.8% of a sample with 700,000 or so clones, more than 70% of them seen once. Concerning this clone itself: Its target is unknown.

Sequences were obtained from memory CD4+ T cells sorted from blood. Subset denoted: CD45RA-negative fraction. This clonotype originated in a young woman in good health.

Written as DNA, the CDR3 is TGTGCCTGGAGTGCCGGACAGGCTACTAATGAAAAACTGTTTTTT. This translates into CAWSAGQATNEKLFF. V gene TRBV30 combines with J gene TRBJ1-4, with TRBD1 matching over 7 bases. Trimming cost V 1 base and J 2 bases; bases outside gene matches: 4. Per the germline V gene, CDR1 is GTSNPN and CDR2 is SVGIG (reference sequence). CDR3 length equals 15 residues.